The present T cell receptor (beta chain) was sequenced within a study of T cells expressing NK-cell markers. Study background: Sorted CD3+CD56+NKG2C+, CD3+CD56+NKG2C- and CD3+CD56-NKG2C+ T cells supplied TCR beta repertoires.

The CDR3 has 16 amino acids. Per the germline V gene, CDR1 is SGHRS and CDR2 is YFSETQ. Study-level results: Of CD8+ T cells, about 1.0-7.5% belonged to dominant NKG2C+ clonotypes in five to seven donors. The leading position in the CD3+CD56-NKG2C+ fraction of several donors also went to these clonotypes.

One entry per CDR3 protein, without DNA, is what TCRdb gives after re-calling the 5' RACE reads. Seen in this sample are about 380,000 distinct CDR3 sequences; the ten most common clones hold around 4.9%. Worth noting for this clonotype: Antigen specificity is unknown.

This receptor was identified in a man aged 18 to 69 in good health. The sample was blood T cells: a sorted CD56 or NKG2C T cell subset, CD4+ or CD8+ T cells, or bulk PBMC T cells (not recorded which). The chain couples TRBV5-1 to TRBJ2-3; there is no DNA to check the TCRdb D call of TRBD2. The CDR3 loop is CASTPTSGGYTDTQYF.